The 11 T cell receptor beta chains below all came from one sample that was sequenced in a study of cytomegalovirus exposure and HLA in healthy donors (dated by TCRdb to 2015 to 2018). To prepare the library, the immunoSEQ multiplex PCR assay was applied. Entries here come from immuneACCESS through TCRdb and include only in-frame sequences with V and J called. Some clones fail to appear in such tables; in the studies checked, an unresolved V gene covers under half of the shortfall, and the cause of the remainder is unknown. The sample data list more than 80,000 clones, and 88% of these were observed just once. The ten largest clones add up to less than 2% of the sample. Sequencing input: PBMCs. Source of these receptors: a woman between 18 and 29 years old in good health and CMV-seropositive.

The chain joins TRBV28 to TRBJ2-7; unclear D gene. This CDR3 spans 14 amino acids. The V end lost 1 base, the J end lost 0 bases, and 7 bases lay between the germline ends. CDR1 is MDHEN, CDR2 SYDVKM, per germline. CDR3 sequence reads: CASSLLHSSYEQYV. The CDR3 nucleotides read TGTGCCAGCAGTTTATTACACAGCTCCTACGAGCAGTACGTC.

This clone was detected only once. The chain couples TRBV6-1 to TRBJ2-5; possible D gene TRBD1, 6 bases. The CDR3 contains 16 residues. CDR1 is MNHNS, CDR2 SASEGT, per germline. V gave up 1 base and J gave up 2 bases, with 14 bases separating them. DNA of the CDR3: TGTGCCAGCAGTGAAGAGTGGGGACAACTACAAGAGACCCAGTACTTC. Translation gives CASSEEWGQLQETQYF.

The rearrangement links TRBV6-1 to TRBJ1-4, with D perhaps TRBD1 (6 bases). Germline CDR1 is MNHNS and CDR2 is SASEGT. The V gene lost 3 bases and the J gene lost 7 bases, with 18 bases spanning the gap. This CDR3 comprises 16 residues. DNA of the CDR3: TGTGCCAGCAGTGAGGGGGCCGGGACGGGAGGTGAAAAACTGTTTTTT. Its translation is CASSEGAGTGGEKLFF.

This chain uses TRBV29-1 with TRBJ1-4; 8 nucleotides line up with TRBD1. Germline CDR1 SQVTM, CDR2 ANQGSEA. Trimming cost V 7 bases and J 8 bases; bases outside gene matches: 6. This CDR3 has 12 residues. The CDR3, as DNA: TGCAGCGGGACAGGGAGTGGGGAAAAACTGTTTTTT. Translation gives CSGTGSGEKLFF.

The gene calls are TRBV6-5 and TRBJ2-2; 14 nucleotides match TRBD2. Trimming took 4 bases from V and 8 from J; bases not matched to a gene: 6. The CDR3 spans 16 residues. From germline, CDR1 is MNHEY and CDR2 SVGAGI. The CDR3 DNA reads as TGTGCCAGCAGTTGGACTAGCGGGGGGCCCTGGGGGGAGCTGTTTTTT. This translates into CASSWTSGGPWGELFF.

V gene TRBV7-9 combines with J gene TRBJ2-7; 11 nucleotides align to TRBD1. J was trimmed by 3 bases and V by 5 bases; bases with no gene match: 6. The CDR3 runs 15 residues. Germline loops: CDR1 SEHNR, CDR2 FQNEAQ (reference sequence). Here the CDR3 DNA reads TGTGCCAGCAGCGCCCCGGGACAGGGGGACTACGAGCAGTACTTC. Residues: CASSAPGQGDYEQYF. Complete variable domain (other parts from reference TRBV7-9 and TRBJ2-7): DTGVSQNPRHKITKRGQNVTFRCDPISEHNRLYWYRQTLGQGPEFLTYFQNEAQLEKSRLLSDRFSAERPKGSFSTLEIQRTEQGDSAMYLCASSAPGQGDYEQYFGPGTRLTVT.

This clone turned up a few times. V and J are TRBV29-1 and TRBJ1-2; TRBD1 aligns across 9 bases. V trimming: 3 bases; J trimming: 8 bases; junction bases outside the gene matches: 4. The CDR3 runs 12 residues. Per germline, CDR1 SQVTM and CDR2 ANQGSEA. The CDR3 DNA follows: TGCAGCGTTGAGGACAGGGGAGGCGGCTACACCTTC. Translated: CSVEDRGGGYTF.

The rearrangement uses TRBV27 and TRBJ2-3; D is perhaps TRBD2 (6 bases). The V gene's germline CDR1 is MNHEY and CDR2 SMNVEV (reference sequence). This CDR3 spans 19 amino acids. V dropped 5 bases and J dropped 0 bases, with 24 bases sitting between them. CDR3 loop: CASSPKFSGSTKSTDTQYF. In nucleotides, the CDR3 is TGTGCCAGCAGTCCGAAATTTAGCGGAAGTACGAAAAGCACAGATACGCAGTATTTT.

CDR3 bases: TGTGCCAGCAGTTACCCGGTTTCGGAGTTTTCCTACGAGCAGTACTTC. Translation: CASSYPVSEFSYEQYF. J is TRBJ2-7 and V is TRBV6-5; D unresolved. Germline assignment: CDR1 MNHEY and CDR2 SVGAGI. With 2 bases removed from V and 1 base from J, the gap between germline ends came to 15 bases. The CDR3 sequence is 16 residues long.

V is TRBV10-3 and J is TRBJ2-7; 8 bases match TRBD1. The CDR3 sequence is 12 residues long. J was trimmed by 5 bases and V by 10 bases; bases with no gene match: 7. Germline CDR1 reads ENHRY; CDR2 reads SYGVKD. CDR3 nucleotides: TGTGCCACTCGACAGGGGACCCACGAGCAGTACGTC. Protein: CATRQGTHEQYV.

Only one count was recorded for this clone. The chain employs TRBV27 and TRBJ2-1; 13 bases line up with TRBD2. The CDR3 contains 20 residues. CDR1 is MNHEY and CDR2 is SMNVEV in the germline V gene (reference sequence). The ends lost 4 bases at V and 7 bases at J; junction bases unmatched: 19. The CDR3 sequence is CASSSQTPGLAGAVGNEQFF. The CDR3 nucleotides read TGTGCCAGCAGTTCACAAACCCCAGGACTAGCGGGGGCCGTTGGGAATGAGCAGTTCTTC.